The 30 T cell receptor beta chains given below trace back to one sample, sequenced in a study of graft-versus-host responses after intestinal transplantation. The protocol was immunoSEQ multiplex PCR, while the TCRdb copy is restricted to in-frame clones and leaves out a portion. This sample carries approximately 100,000 clones, about 83% of them seen once, and the ten largest clones take around 1.4%. Sequenced here: PBMCs, sampled 255 days after intestinal transplant. Every receptor here comes from a human patient who received an intestinal transplant, so some T cells may come from the graft donor.

The rearrangement joins TRBV4-1 to TRBJ1-4; D remains ambiguous. Germline values: CDR1 MGHRA, CDR2 YSYEKL. Trimming removed 5 bases at V and 7 bases at J, with 8 bases between. The CDR3 spans 12 residues. The CDR3 nucleotides are TGCGCCAGCAGCAGAGAGGGTGAAAAACTGTTTTTT. Translating gives CASSREGEKLFF.

In its sample, this clone was seen a few times. The chain employs TRBV19 and TRBJ2-1; TRBD2 matches 13 bases. The CDR3 sequence is 15 residues long. The V gene's germline CDR1 is LNHDA and CDR2 SQIVND (reference sequence). The trim removed 8 bases at V and 9 bases at J, leaving 10 bases unmatched. CDR3: CASGERTSGSGEQFF. The DNA for the CDR3 is TGTGCCAGTGGAGAACGGACTAGCGGGAGCGGTGAGCAGTTCTTC.

The V gene is TRBV7-9, the J gene TRBJ2-7; D is possibly TRBD2 (6 bases). V was cut by 5 bases and J by 7 bases, with 12 bases left in between. From germline, CDR1 is SEHNR and CDR2 FQNEAQ (reference sequence). This CDR3 has 12 amino acids. The CDR3 DNA sequence: TGTGCCAGCAGCCTAAGCGGAGGGGAGCAGTACTTC. Its protein is CASSLSGGEQYF.

The V call is TRBV11-2, the J call TRBJ2-7; the match to TRBD2 covers 9 bases. Germline V gene data show CDR1 as SGHAT and CDR2 as FQNNGV. V was clipped by 5 bases and J by 2 bases; unmatched bases: 4. CDR3 length: 14 residues. In nucleotides, the CDR3 is TGTGCCAGCAGCCAAGCGGGGGGCGCCTACGAGCAGTACTTC. This sequence encodes CASSQAGGAYEQYF.

This chain's CDR3 is CASSLMRNTGELFF. The CDR3 nucleotides read TGTGCCAGCAGCTTAATGAGGAACACCGGGGAGCTGTTTTTT. The chain carries TRBV7-6 and TRBJ2-2; no reliable D call. The V end was cut by 2 bases, the J end by 1 base, with 5 bases between. The CDR3 runs to 14 residues. Germline CDR1 and CDR2: SGHVS and FNYEAQ.

This chain uses TRBV18 with TRBJ1-2; possibly TRBD1 for D (6 bases). The V gene's germline CDR1 is KGHSH and CDR2 LQKENI. CDR3 size: 15 residues. V lost 0 bases, J lost 2 bases, and 10 bases lay in between. The CDR3 protein is CASSPPGGQNYGYTF. The CDR3 DNA reads TGTGCCAGCTCACCACCTGGGGGGCAGAACTATGGCTACACCTTC.

This chain joins TRBV27 and TRBJ2-1; TRBD2 matches 10 bases. V was clipped by 7 bases and J by 3 bases; unmatched bases: 3. Germline V lookup: CDR1 MNHEY, CDR2 SMNVEV (reference sequence). The CDR3 has 14 residues. The CDR3 DNA follows: TGTGCCAGCACTACTAGCGGGGTCTACAATGAGCAGTTCTTC. Its translation is CASTTSGVYNEQFF.

The chain recombines TRBV6-1 with TRBJ2-2; D tentatively reads TRBD1 or TRBD2 (5 bases each). The ends were cut back, 2 bases at V and 1 base at J, with 14 bases in the middle. The germline V gene encodes CDR1 MNHNS and CDR2 SASEGT. The CDR3 is 17 residues long. CDR3 DNA sequence: TGTGCCAGCAGTGAACGGGACGGAGCGGAGAACACCGGGGAGCTGTTTTTT. Its protein is CASSERDGAENTGELFF.

J is TRBJ1-2 and V is TRBV15; weak D call: TRBD1 (5 bases). Deletions cut 5 bases from V and 1 base from J, with 14 bases between. Germline CDR1 and CDR2: LNHNV and YYDKDF (reference sequence). CDR3 length: 15 amino acids. The CDR3 region has the DNA TGTGCCACCAGCTCGGGTCCGGGGGTTAACTATGGCTACACCTTC. This translates into CATSSGPGVNYGYTF.

V usage is TRBV28 and J usage is TRBJ2-7; D tentatively fits TRBD1 or TRBD2 (6 bases each). CDR1 is MDHEN and CDR2 is SYDVKM in the germline V gene. Between the trimmed V and J ends, which lost 6 bases and 5 bases, there was a span of 17 bases. The CDR3 totals 14 residues. DNA for the CDR3: TGTGCCAGCAGCCCAGGGGAGGTCTCGGACGAGCAGTACTTC. This codes for CASSPGEVSDEQYF.

V is TRBV4-1 and J is TRBJ1-1, with D possibly being TRBD1 (6 bases). V dropped 1 base and J dropped 10 bases, with 16 bases sitting between them. CDR3 length equals 14 residues. Germline V gene data show CDR1 as MGHRA and CDR2 as YSYEKL. The CDR3 spells CASSQGTGGGGAFF. CDR3 nucleotides: TGCGCCAGCAGCCAAGGGACGGGAGGAGGGGGAGCTTTCTTT.

The chain uses TRBV7-2 and TRBJ2-5; no definite D call. Germline V gene lookup returns CDR1 SGHTA and CDR2 FQGNSA. Trimming removed 1 base at V and 7 bases at J, with 4 bases between. This CDR3 contains 11 residues. The CDR3 DNA follows: TGTGCCAGCAGCTTAGGGGGGACCCAGTACTTC. This translates into CASSLGGTQYF.

This clone was counted between two and nine times. The CDR3 region has the DNA TGTGCCAGCAGTGAGGAGGGGGGGCCTGTCAACGAGCAGTACTTC. This sequence encodes CASSEEGGPVNEQYF. This chain connects TRBV6-4 to TRBJ2-7, with D possibly being TRBD2 (7 bases). The length of the CDR3 is 15 residues. The V end lost 3 bases, the J end lost 5 bases, and 17 bases lay between the germline ends. Germline CDR1 and CDR2: MRHNA and SNTAGT.

The chain employs TRBV2 and TRBJ2-3; 12 bases match TRBD2. CDR3 length equals 17 residues. V lost 4 bases, J lost 0 bases, and 5 bases stayed unmatched. Per germline, CDR1 SNHLY and CDR2 FYNNEI. The CDR3 region has the DNA TGTGCCAGCAGTGGCCCCGGACTAGCGGGGAGCACAGATACGCAGTATTTT. It translates to CASSGPGLAGSTDTQYF. Full variable domain (outside the CDR3, taken from reference TRBV2 and TRBJ2-3): EPEVTQTPSHQVTQMGQEVILRCVPISNHLYFYWYRQILGQKVEFLVSFYNNEISEKSEIFDDQFSVERPDGSNFTLKIRSTKLEDSAMYFCASSGPGLAGSTDTQYFGPGTRLTVL.

A single count supports this clone. This sequence joins TRBV11-1 and TRBJ1-1, with D unclear. In germline, CDR1 is SGHAT, CDR2 FQDESV (reference sequence). CDR3 length: 14 amino acids. V was cut by 5 bases and J by 0 bases, with 10 bases left in between. CDR3 DNA: TGTGCCAGCAGCCCGATGTACATGAACACTGAAGCTTTCTTT. Its translation is CASSPMYMNTEAFF.

This clone was seen just once. The J gene is TRBJ1-1, the V gene TRBV9; possible D gene TRBD1, 5 bases. There are 13 residues in the CDR3. The V end was cut by 3 bases, the J end by 5 bases, with 11 bases between. From germline, CDR1 is SGDLS and CDR2 YYNGEE. This CDR3 reads CASSAPGSTEAFF. The DNA of the CDR3 is TGTGCCAGCAGCGCCCCAGGGAGTACTGAAGCTTTCTTT.

This clone was seen just once. The rearrangement links TRBV14 to TRBJ2-3; 10 nucleotides agree with TRBD2. The V segment lost 1 base and the J segment 6 bases; nucleotides outside the gene matches: 4. Germline values: CDR1 SGHDN, CDR2 FVKESK. This CDR3 region has 15 residues. As DNA, the CDR3 is TGTGCCAGCAGCCAAGTAAGCGGGGGGGCCGATACGCAGTATTTT. Translating gives CASSQVSGGADTQYF.

The rearrangement uses TRBV9 and TRBJ2-1, with D perhaps TRBD1 or TRBD2 (5 bases each). From germline, CDR1 is SGDLS and CDR2 YYNGEE. Trimming pared 1 base from V and 10 bases from J, leaving 9 bases between. There are 12 residues in the CDR3. Here the CDR3 DNA reads TGTGCCAGCAGCGTACTTTGGGGGGAGCAGTTCTTC. It specifies CASSVLWGEQFF.

V is TRBV28 and J is TRBJ1-1; maybe TRBD1 (6 bases). The CDR3 contains 14 residues. V gave up 5 bases and J gave up 0 bases, with 10 bases separating them. Germline CDR1 and CDR2: MDHEN and SYDVKM. CDR3: CASSPYRVNTEAFF. For the CDR3, the DNA is TGTGCCAGCAGTCCGTACAGGGTGAACACTGAAGCTTTCTTT.

V is TRBV2 and J is TRBJ1-2, with TRBD1 matching over 7 bases. Per the germline V gene, CDR1 is SNHLY and CDR2 is FYNNEI. CDR3 length: 13 amino acids. V shed 11 bases and J 4 bases; nucleotides not matched to a gene: 10. CDR3 loop: CAGDRETSYGYTF. The CDR3 region has the DNA TGTGCCGGCGACAGGGAGACTAGCTATGGCTACACCTTC.

The chain carries TRBV28 and TRBJ1-1; tentatively, D is TRBD1 (5 bases). The V gene's germline CDR1 is MDHEN and CDR2 SYDVKM. Trimming took off 5 bases at V and 2 bases at J, with 15 bases between the two ends. The CDR3 has 15 residues. CDR3 region: CASSISGTHNTEAFF. The CDR3 bases are TGTGCCAGCAGTATCTCCGGGACCCATAACACTGAAGCTTTCTTT.

The chain couples TRBV6-6 to TRBJ2-2; 8 bases fit TRBD1. The CDR3 is 15 residues long. The J segment lost 7 bases and the V segment lost 4 bases, leaving 8 bases of the junction unmatched. Germline V lookup: CDR1 MNHNY, CDR2 SVGAGI (reference sequence). CDR3 bases: TGTGCCAGCAGTTCCCCCAGGGGGCGAGGCGGGGAGCTGTTTTTT. The encoded protein is CASSSPRGRGGELFF.

The CDR3: CASSPFGEVTETQYF. In nucleotides, the CDR3 is TGTGCCAGCTCACCGTTCGGGGAAGTAACAGAGACCCAGTACTTC. The V and J genes are TRBV18 and TRBJ2-5; tentative D call: TRBD2 (5 bases). V dropped 3 bases and J dropped 4 bases, with 15 bases sitting between them. CDR1 is KGHSH, CDR2 LQKENI, per germline. The CDR3 contains 15 residues.

The chain joins TRBV6-1 to TRBJ2-7; D might be TRBD1 (6 bases). Germline CDR1 and CDR2: MNHNS and SASEGT. This CDR3 has 12 residues. V gave up 3 bases and J gave up 3 bases, with 6 bases separating them. The CDR3 nucleotides read TGTGCCAGCAGTGACAGGGGCTACGAGCAGTACGTC. Translation: CASSDRGYEQYV.

For the CDR3, the DNA is TGTGCCTGGACTAGCGGGGGGGCGCCGTACGAGCAGTACTTC. Encoded protein: CAWTSGGAPYEQYF. The gene calls are TRBV30 and TRBJ2-7; 12 bases fit TRBD2. The germline V gene has CDR1 GTSNPN and CDR2 SVGIG (reference sequence). V dropped 4 bases and J dropped 4; count of bases not matched to a gene: 5. The CDR3 extends over 14 amino acids.

On this clone: Compared with germline, one end of the junction differs, possibly owing to a read error. The CDR3, as DNA: TGTGCTAGCAGCTTTCTTGGCAGTCCGGGCACCGGGGAGCTGTTTTTT. Its protein is CASSFLGSPGTGELFF. The rearrangement uses TRBV7-7 and TRBJ2-2; D unresolved. This CDR3 spans 16 amino acids. Per the germline V gene, CDR1 is SSHAT and CDR2 is FNYEAQ (reference sequence).

The V and J genes are TRBV6-1 and TRBJ2-2, with a weak D call TRBD1 (6 bases). The germline V gene encodes CDR1 MNHNS and CDR2 SASEGT. V lost 1 base and J lost 1, with 19 bases in between. This CDR3 has 19 amino acids. CDR3 protein: CASSEEGVLGFENTGELFF. CDR3 sequence (DNA): TGTGCCAGCAGTGAAGAGGGGGTCCTTGGGTTCGAGAACACCGGGGAGCTGTTTTTT.

The genes are TRBV6-1 and TRBJ2-3; 9 bases map to TRBD2. The CDR3 consists of 19 residues. Germline CDR1 reads MNHNS; CDR2 reads SASEGT. The V gene end was trimmed by 0 bases and the J gene end by 5 bases; junction bases not matched to a gene: 15. DNA for the CDR3: TGTGCCAGCAGTGAAGCCCGGGCGGGAGGGGGTAGGGTGCAAGATACGCAGTATTTT. It translates to CASSEARAGGGRVQDTQYF.

The chain uses TRBV5-1 and TRBJ1-2, with 9 bases identical to TRBD1. The CDR3 is 13 residues long. V lost 6 bases and J lost 5; bases outside the gene matches: 5. Germline V gene lookup returns CDR1 SGHRS and CDR2 YFSETQ. This chain's CDR3 is CASTPGQGYGYTF. The DNA for the CDR3 is TGCGCCAGCACTCCGGGACAGGGTTATGGCTACACCTTC.

The rearrangement joins TRBV5-1 to TRBJ1-1; 7 nucleotides agree with TRBD1. CDR3 length: 16 amino acids. V was clipped by 4 bases and J by 1 base; unmatched bases: 10. CDR1 and CDR2 (germline): SGHRS, YFSETQ. The CDR3 loop is CASSPGTAGENTEAFF. CDR3 nucleotides: TGCGCCAGCAGCCCCGGGACAGCAGGAGAGAACACTGAAGCTTTCTTT. The entire variable domain, with the rest obtained from reference TRBV5-1 and TRBJ1-1, is as follows: KAGVTQTPRYLIKTRGQQVTLSCSPISGHRSVSWYQQTPGQGLQFLFEYFSETQRNKGNFPGRFSGRQFSNSRSEMNVSTLELGDSALYLCASSPGTAGENTEAFFGQGTRLTVV.